These T cell receptor beta chains were read from a single sample in a study of CD8 T cells in ankylosing spondylitis. In TCRdb, the 5' RACE reads were re-called with MiXCR into one record per CDR3 protein. This table has about 200,000 distinct CDR3 sequences, about 7.3% appearing once. Sequencing was performed on blood, either unsorted or a sorted T cell fraction (not recorded which). The receptor source for this set is a male donor with ankylosing spondylitis. CDR3s include the opening cysteine and the closing phenylalanine or tryptophan.

j_call v_call cdr3_aa
TRBJ1-4 TRBV2 CASSEGTANEKLFF
TRBJ1-2 TRBV4-3 CASSQDPQMTVAFYGYTF
TRBJ2-3 TRBV6-1 CASSAGTFKTDTQYF
TRBJ1-6 TRBV11-2 CASSLVVGANSPLHF
TRBJ2-5 TRBV4-2 CASSQVFQGLAEEAQYF
TRBJ2-3 TRBV11-2 CASSLRWGPDTQYF
TRBJ2-3 TRBV13 CASSPPLGDTQYF
TRBJ2-7 TRBV6-1 CASSEALRGGLTYEQYF
TRBJ2-1 TRBV6-2/TRBV6-3 CASSYSHPRRTYNEQFF
TRBJ2-7 TRBV6-2/TRBV6-3 CASSYYTSYEQYF
TRBJ1-6 TRBV23-1 CASSPTGNSYNSPLHF
TRBJ1-1 TRBV19 CASSMRRINPAFF
TRBJ2-7 TRBV27 CASSSAGLSYEQYF
TRBJ2-5 TRBV28 CASSTDRGWQETQYF
TRBJ1-6 TRBV6-1 CASSDFPDRGNSPLHF
TRBJ2-5 TRBV25-1 CASSPRLGQGVETQYF
TRBJ2-1 TRBV9 CASSFPEGTGLNEQFF
TRBJ2-7 TRBV6-5 CASSYWQGYEQYF
TRBJ2-2 TRBV9 CASSLGAFATGELFF
TRBJ2-7 TRBV29-1 CSVDGTGRPYEQYF
TRBJ1-6 TRBV28 CASTLVRASPLHF
TRBJ2-7 TRBV2 CASSDPGGPYEQYF
TRBJ2-2 TRBV4-3 CASSYNPNTGELFF
TRBJ1-3 TRBV20-1 CSAKTGRGYSNTIYF
TRBJ2-1 TRBV4-2 CASSRKLGTSGRESYNEQFF
TRBJ2-7 TRBV25-1 CASSDRGLEQYF
TRBJ1-2 TRBV24-1 CATSEGRANGYTF
TRBJ2-7 TRBV10-1 CASSESGRAVYEQYF
TRBJ2-2 TRBV28 CASSLGVNTGELFF
TRBJ2-7 TRBV12-3/TRBV12-4 CASSSGSHHEQYF
TRBJ2-7 TRBV13 CASSSLAVSYEQYF
TRBJ2-1 TRBV24-1 CATRAEGGGYNEQFF
TRBJ2-5 TRBV7-9 CASSAPSGEETQYF
TRBJ2-7 TRBV13 CASSPRGASVDEQYF
TRBJ2-3 TRBV4-3 CASSQDESGFTDTQYF
TRBJ1-2 TRBV7-2 CASRNILNYGYTF
TRBJ1-1 TRBV6-2/TRBV6-3 CASSYGRHAEAFF
TRBJ2-7 TRBV27 CASSSGQGYFSYEQYF
TRBJ2-5 TRBV9 CASSVVANQETQYF
TRBJ2-7 TRBV2 CASSDPTGAKTYEQYF
TRBJ2-7 TRBV29-1 CSVEVGAPYEQYF
TRBJ2-3 TRBV27 CASSLSPGGTDTQYF